One sample yielded the 15 T cell receptor beta chains listed below, sequenced in a study of neurological immune-mediated disorders. Each CDR3 protein gets one entry after TCRdb re-called the 5' RACE reads with MiXCR. This table has fewer than 80,000 distinct CDR3 sequences, under 5% appearing once. Sequencing was done on a sample of PBMCs. The receptors originated from a woman between 50 and 59 years old with multiple sclerosis.

This clonotype was observed at least ten times. CDR3 coding DNA: TGCAGCGTTCCTCCGACAGGGAATCTCAAAGCTTTCTTT. Translation gives CSVPPTGNLKAFF. The V gene is TRBV29-1, the J gene TRBJ1-1; 7 nucleotides line up with TRBD1. CDR1 and CDR2 (germline): SQVTM, ANQGSEA. CDR3 length: 13 residues. V was pared by 5 bases and J by 9 bases, with 12 bases of the junction left unmatched.

This clonotype was observed at least ten times. This chain joins TRBV27 and TRBJ2-2; D uncertain. The germline gives CDR1 MNHEY, CDR2 SMNVEV (reference sequence). V was clipped by 7 bases and J by 2 bases, with 14 bases between them. The CDR3 totals 15 residues. CDR3 amino acids: CASTLWGTNTGELFF. CDR3 coding DNA: TGTGCCAGCACCCTATGGGGTACTAACACCGGGGAGCTGTTTTTT.

The CDR3 nucleotides are TGCAGTGCTAGACGGTCCGCGAACACCGGGGAGCTGTTTTTT. It translates to CSARRSANTGELFF. The rearrangement links TRBV20-1 to TRBJ2-2; D is ambiguous. This CDR3 spans 14 amino acids. The germline V gene has CDR1 DFQATT and CDR2 SNEGSKA (reference sequence). Trimming took off 2 bases at V and 0 bases at J, with 7 bases between the two ends.

This clonotype was detected a few times. A much larger clone lies one base from this, so it may be a read error. The gene calls are TRBV29-1 and TRBJ1-1, with D perhaps matching TRBD1 (6 bases). From germline, CDR1 is SQVTM and CDR2 ANQGSEA. CDR3 size: 12 residues. V was shortened by 7 bases and J by 1 base, with 10 bases between the two germline ends. CDR3 coding DNA: TGCAGCGCCGGACAGACGAACACTGAAGCTTTCTTT. It is translated as CSAGQTNTEAFF. Full variable domain (outside the CDR3, taken from reference TRBV29-1 and TRBJ1-1): SAVISQKPSRDICQRGTSLTIQCQVDSQVTMMFWYRQQPGQSLTLIATANQGSEATYESGFVIDKFPISRPNLTFSTLTVSNMSPEDSSIYLCSAGQTNTEAFFGQGTRLTVV.

This clonotype was found many times. The rearrangement uses TRBV9 and TRBJ1-6; TRBD1 aligns across 7 bases. The CDR3 is 15 amino acids. Germline V gene data show CDR1 as SGDLS and CDR2 as YYNGEE. With 4 bases clipped from V and 7 bases from J, the junction kept 8 bases outside the gene matches. This CDR3 is CASSLTGTENSPLHF. CDR3 nucleotide sequence: TGTGCCAGCAGCCTAACCGGGACAGAGAATTCACCCCTCCACTTT.

This clonotype was seen many times. V usage is TRBV28 and J usage is TRBJ2-5; no reliable D call. CDR3 length equals 12 residues. The germline CDR1 and CDR2 sequences are MDHEN and SYDVKM. The ends were cut back, 5 bases at V and 3 bases at J, with 7 bases in the middle. The CDR3 sequence is CASSLNEETQYF. CDR3 sequence (DNA): TGTGCCAGCAGTCTCAACGAAGAGACCCAGTACTTC.

This clonotype was detected ten times or more. The V gene is TRBV5-1, the J gene TRBJ1-4, with unresolved D. Germline-derived CDR1 and CDR2 are SGHRS and YFSETQ. The CDR3 runs 14 residues. Deletions cut 0 bases from V and 2 bases from J, with 5 bases between. The CDR3, as DNA: TGCGCCAGCAGCTTGGAACAGACTAATGAAAAACTGTTTTTT. Its protein is CASSLEQTNEKLFF. The full variable domain, completed using reference TRBV5-1 and TRBJ1-4, is KAGVTQTPRYLIKTRGQQVTLSCSPISGHRSVSWYQQTPGQGLQFLFEYFSETQRNKGNFPGRFSGRQFSNSRSEMNVSTLELGDSALYLCASSLEQTNEKLFFGSGTQLSVL.

This clonotype was picked up many times. The chain carries TRBV6-5 and TRBJ1-6, with a possible D match to TRBD1 (5 bases). There are 14 residues in the CDR3. Trimming took 7 bases from V and 9 from J, leaving 16 bases between them. Germline V CDR1 and CDR2: MNHEY, SVGAGI. The CDR3 reads CASTQRDGGSPLHF. CDR3 sequence (DNA): TGTGCCAGCACCCAACGGGACGGTGGTTCACCCCTCCACTTT.

This clonotype was seen at least ten times. The chain combines TRBV6-2 or TRBV6-3 with TRBJ2-1, with 10 bases aligning to TRBD2. The V segment lost 0 bases and the J segment 16 bases; nucleotides outside the gene matches: 9. The CDR3 covers 14 residues. Germline-derived CDR1 and CDR2 are MNHEY and SVGEGT. Here the CDR3 DNA reads TGTGCCAGCAGTTACTCGGGTGGCACTAGCGGGGAATTCTTC. Its protein product is CASSYSGGTSGEFF.

This clonotype was recorded a few times. The genes are TRBV3-1 and TRBJ2-6; TRBD1 aligns across 7 bases. CDR3 length: 19 amino acids. The trim removed 1 base at V and 0 bases at J, leaving 9 bases unmatched. Germline values: CDR1 LGHDT, CDR2 YNNKEL (reference sequence). In nucleotides, the CDR3 is TGTGCCAGCAGCCAAGGAGGACAGGCCCCCTACTCTGGGGCCAACGTCCTGACTTTC. As protein: CASSQGGQAPYSGANVLTF.

This clonotype was seen repeatedly, ten times or more. The chain has TRBV20-1 and TRBJ2-4; possibly TRBD2 for D (5 bases). The germline V gene encodes CDR1 DFQATT and CDR2 SNEGSKA (reference sequence). The V end was cut by 4 bases, the J end by 12 bases, with 16 bases between. There are 12 residues in the CDR3. The CDR3 DNA reads TGCAGTGCTACACCAGGAGGTGGGAATCAGTACTTC. Translated, it gives CSATPGGGNQYF.

This clonotype has more than one count but fewer than ten. This chain uses TRBV3-1 with TRBJ2-7; the D gene could be TRBD1 or TRBD2 (6 bases each). The ends were cut back, 0 bases at V and 2 bases at J, with 14 bases in the middle. Germline V gene data show CDR1 as LGHDT and CDR2 as YNNKEL (reference sequence). The CDR3 is 16 residues long. The CDR3 sequence: CASSQDRWGAPYEQYV. For the CDR3, the DNA is TGTGCCAGCAGCCAAGATCGCTGGGGGGCCCCCTACGAGCAGTACGTC.

This clonotype was observed many times. This chain connects TRBV6-8 to TRBJ1-5, with a possible D match to TRBD1 (5 bases). In germline, CDR1 is MNHGY, CDR2 SAAAGT. The CDR3 has 13 residues. Trimming cost V 7 bases and J 4 bases, with 11 bases left between them. In DNA form, the CDR3 reads TGTGCCAGCATGGGGCTCCGAAATCAGCCCCAGCATTTT. It is translated as CASMGLRNQPQHF.

This clonotype has a single count. The rearrangement links TRBV11-2 to TRBJ1-2; 12 bases map to TRBD1. V shed 4 bases and J 8 bases; nucleotides not matched to a gene: 17. CDR3 size: 18 residues. Germline V lookup: CDR1 SGHAT, CDR2 FQNNGV. The CDR3 nucleotides are TGTGCCAGCAGCTACCCAGTAAGCGGGACAGGGGGCGATGGAGGCTACACCTTC. This translates into CASSYPVSGTGGDGGYTF. Based on the CDR3 plus reference TRBV11-2 and TRBJ1-2, the full variable domain is EAGVAQSPRYKIIEKRQSVAFWCNPISGHATLYWYQQILGQGPKLLIQFQNNGVVDDSQLPKDRFSAERLKGVDSTLKIQPAKLEDSAVYLCASSYPVSGTGGDGGYTFGSGTRLTVV.

This clonotype was observed many times. One end of the junction is discordant with germline, which a read error may explain. The chain joins TRBV24-1 to TRBJ1-5; 12 bases are shared with TRBD1. Germline V gene sequence: CDR1 KGHDR, CDR2 SFDVKD. The CDR3 sequence is 17 residues long. The CDR3, as DNA: TGTGCCACCAGCGCTGGGACAGGGGGCACCCGGAATCAGCCCCAGAATTTT. Translating gives CATSAGTGGTRNQPQNF.